The 18 T cell receptor beta chains below come from one sample, sequenced in a study of human T cells and chemical hapten exposure. Each CDR3 protein is one row after TCRdb ran MiXCR on the RACE reads. The table includes 350,000 to 400,000 distinct CDR3 sequences, less than 6.5% detected once. Time point here: pre-sensitization, week 0. Treatment described: therapeutic diphenylcyclopropenone sensitization with weekly scalp DPC. This specimen was whole blood, taken in connection with sensitization to the hapten diphenylcyclopropenone (DPC). The source of these receptors is a woman aged 45 to 65 with alopecia areata. Some clones in this sample may be carry-over from other donors' samples.

The sample holds many counts of this clonotype. The chain uses TRBV3-1 and TRBJ2-7; 14 bases are shared with TRBD2. This CDR3 is 15 amino acids long. CDR1 and CDR2 (germline): LGHDT, YNNKEL (reference sequence). The trim removed 0 bases at V and 6 bases at J, leaving 1 base unmatched. The CDR3 sequence is CASSQDGLAGGEQYF. CDR3 DNA: TGTGCCAGCAGCCAAGATGGACTAGCGGGAGGCGAGCAGTACTTC.

The sample holds a few counts of this clonotype. V usage is TRBV27 and J usage is TRBJ2-7; 7 bases match TRBD2. Germline CDR1 MNHEY, CDR2 SMNVEV (reference sequence). J was trimmed by 4 bases and V by 3 bases; bases with no gene match: 6. The CDR3 totals 14 residues. The CDR3 reads CASSLRKGGYEQYF. CDR3 nucleotides: TGTGCCAGCAGTTTGAGAAAGGGAGGGTACGAGCAGTACTTC.

The chain carries TRBV25-1 and TRBJ1-6; 9 nucleotides align to TRBD1. Germline V gene sequence: CDR1 MGHDK, CDR2 SYGVNS. The CDR3 contains 14 residues. V trimming: 8 bases; J trimming: 10 bases; junction bases outside the gene matches: 9. CDR3 sequence (DNA): TGTGCCAGCGGTCGGGACAGGGACTCGTCACCCCTCCACTTT. This gives the protein CASGRDRDSSPLHF.

This clonotype came up many times. This chain connects TRBV29-1 to TRBJ1-1, with D unresolved. V was shortened by 5 bases and J by 4 bases, with 5 bases between the two germline ends. Germline CDR1 reads SQVTM; CDR2 reads ANQGSEA. The CDR3 is 10 amino acids. The CDR3 region has the DNA TGCAGCGTTCTGGGCACTGAAGCTTTCTTT. Translating gives CSVLGTEAFF.

In its sample, this clonotype was seen many times. This sequence joins TRBV12-3 or TRBV12-4 and TRBJ2-1; the match to TRBD2 covers 7 bases. J was trimmed by 7 bases and V by 6 bases; bases with no gene match: 3. The CDR3 is 12 amino acids. This chain's CDR3 is CASRLGGNEQFF. The CDR3 DNA reads as TGTGCCAGCAGGCTGGGAGGGAATGAGCAGTTCTTC.

The chain employs TRBV19 and TRBJ1-1; 8 bases agree with TRBD1. Losses at the gene ends were 4 bases for V and 6 bases for J; bases not matched to a gene: 10. CDR1 is LNHDA and CDR2 is SQIVND in the germline V gene (reference sequence). The CDR3 is 15 amino acids. The CDR3 sequence is CASSRNTGGDSEAFF. CDR3 DNA: TGTGCCAGTAGTAGAAATACAGGGGGAGATTCTGAAGCTTTCTTT. Full variable domain (remainder filled in from reference TRBV19 and TRBJ1-1): DGGITQSPKYLFRKEGQNVTLSCEQNLNHDAMYWYRQDPGQGLRLIYYSQIVNDFQKGDIAEGYSVSREKKESFPLTVTSAQKNPTAFYLCASSRNTGGDSEAFFGQGTRLTVV.

This clonotype was seen repeatedly, ten times or more. The chain has TRBV11-2 and TRBJ2-3; TRBD2 might be the D (5 bases). Germline V CDR1 and CDR2: SGHAT, FQNNGV. This CDR3 region has 16 residues. The germline V and J ends were trimmed by 1 base and 0 bases, with 11 bases remaining between them. CDR3 region: CASSLVPDSSTDTQYF. The CDR3 coding sequence is TGTGCCAGCAGCTTAGTCCCGGACTCTAGCACAGATACGCAGTATTTT.

This clonotype was counted many times. The rearrangement uses TRBV28 and TRBJ1-2, with D hard to call. V gave up 6 bases and J gave up 2 bases, with 22 bases separating them. The CDR3 totals 17 residues. CDR1 is MDHEN, CDR2 SYDVKM, per germline. The chain's CDR3 is CASRRTLPRDTNYGYTF. The CDR3 bases are TGTGCCAGCAGGCGAACCCTCCCACGAGACACCAACTATGGCTACACCTTC.

This clonotype has just a few counts. The rearrangement joins TRBV5-1 to TRBJ2-5; possibly TRBD2 for D (5 bases). Germline assignment: CDR1 SGHRS and CDR2 YFSETQ. The germline V and J ends were trimmed by 2 bases and 0 bases, with 11 bases remaining between them. The CDR3 has 15 amino acids. The CDR3 region has the DNA TGCGCCAGCAGCTTCACGGGGTCCTACCAAGAGACCCAGTACTTC. Translated, it gives CASSFTGSYQETQYF.

V is TRBV7-2 and J is TRBJ1-1; D remains unclear. V was trimmed by 5 bases and J by 0 bases, leaving 13 bases between them. Germline values: CDR1 SGHTA, CDR2 FQGNSA. The CDR3 totals 15 residues. CDR3 amino acids: CASSVEVQLNTEAFF. The CDR3 DNA reads TGTGCCAGCAGCGTAGAGGTACAGCTGAACACTGAAGCTTTCTTT.

This clonotype was counted many times. The rearrangement links TRBV9 to TRBJ1-6, with no clear D. V gave up 0 bases and J gave up 5 bases, with 9 bases separating them. CDR3 length: 15 residues. The V gene's germline CDR1 is SGDLS and CDR2 YYNGEE. CDR3 sequence: CASSVVGSDNSPLHF. As DNA, the CDR3 is TGTGCCAGCAGCGTAGTGGGATCGGATAATTCACCCCTCCACTTT.

This clonotype was counted between two and nine times. The V call is TRBV20-1, the J call TRBJ2-3, with TRBD2 matching 12 bases. Trimming cost V 0 bases and J 9 bases; bases outside gene matches: 10. The CDR3 sequence is 16 residues long. Germline CDR1 is DFQATT and CDR2 is SNEGSKA (reference sequence). The CDR3: CSAREGPLAGGTTQYF. The CDR3 DNA follows: TGCAGTGCTAGAGAAGGCCCCCTAGCGGGAGGGACCACGCAGTATTTT.

This clonotype was picked up many times. The chain links TRBV7-2 to TRBJ2-7; tentatively, D is TRBD2 (6 bases). V dropped 8 bases and J dropped 6 bases, with 20 bases sitting between them. The CDR3 loop spans 14 amino acids. Per germline, CDR1 SGHTA and CDR2 FQGNSA. CDR3 DNA: TGTGCCAGCCAGCTTCGCGCTATGGGAGGCGAGCAGTACTTC. Its protein is CASQLRAMGGEQYF.

V gene TRBV18 combines with J gene TRBJ2-5; 7 bases fit TRBD1. The germline CDR1 and CDR2 sequences are KGHSH and LQKENI. Losses at the gene ends were 6 bases for V and 9 bases for J; bases not matched to a gene: 7. The CDR3 totals 12 residues. CDR3 in amino acids: CASSGTDRAQYF. CDR3 sequence (DNA): TGTGCCAGCTCCGGAACCGACAGGGCCCAGTACTTC. Supplemented by reference TRBV18 and TRBJ2-5, the full variable domain reads NAGVMQNPRHLVRRRGQEARLRCSPMKGHSHVYWYRQLPEEGLKFMVYLQKENIIDESGMPKERFSAEFPKEGPSILRIQQVVRGDSAAYFCASSGTDRAQYFGPGTRLLVL.

The rearrangement joins TRBV6-6 to TRBJ2-7; 10 bases map to TRBD1. Germline V gene data show CDR1 as MNHNY and CDR2 as SVGAGI (reference sequence). This CDR3 has 14 amino acids. The ends lost 8 bases at V and 3 bases at J; junction bases unmatched: 7. The CDR3 nucleotides read TGTGCCAGCCGCGAGACAGGGGGCAACTACGAGCAGTACTTC. This sequence encodes CASRETGGNYEQYF.

This clonotype was observed many times. The J gene is TRBJ2-1, the V gene TRBV10-3; D is perhaps TRBD1 or TRBD2 (5 bases each). Germline assignment: CDR1 ENHRY and CDR2 SYGVKD. The CDR3 contains 15 residues. The V gene lost 2 bases and the J gene lost 5 bases, with 13 bases spanning the gap. In nucleotides, the CDR3 is TGTGCCATCAGTGAGCCCGGGACGGAGGACAATGAGCAGTTCTTC. It yields the protein CAISEPGTEDNEQFF.

The CDR3 here is CASSYGWGRAGELFF. CDR3 nucleotide sequence: TGTGCCAGCAGTTACGGTTGGGGTAGGGCCGGGGAGCTGTTTTTT. The chain employs TRBV6-5 and TRBJ2-2; D gene ambiguous. The CDR3 runs to 15 residues. Deletions cut 2 bases from V and 6 bases from J, with 13 bases between. Germline values: CDR1 MNHEY, CDR2 SVGAGI.

This clonotype was detected only a few times. The rearrangement links TRBV5-1 to TRBJ1-1; TRBD1 aligns across 10 bases. The CDR3 consists of 15 residues. After removal of 2 bases from V and 1 base from J, the junction contained 2 bases not matched to a gene. The germline CDR1 and CDR2 sequences are SGHRS and YFSETQ. Here the CDR3 reads CASSFWDRGNTEAFF. CDR3 bases: TGCGCCAGCAGCTTCTGGGACAGGGGGAACACTGAAGCTTTCTTT. Looking up the rest from reference TRBV5-1 and TRBJ1-1 gives the full variable domain: KAGVTQTPRYLIKTRGQQVTLSCSPISGHRSVSWYQQTPGQGLQFLFEYFSETQRNKGNFPGRFSGRQFSNSRSEMNVSTLELGDSALYLCASSFWDRGNTEAFFGQGTRLTVV.